In this sample, the clone carrying this T cell receptor beta chain turned up a few times. It was the library that attached unique molecular identifiers to individual cDNA molecules. Per the authors' pipeline: A typical sample had some 96,000 TCRs, with about 23,224 to 690,600 overall. TCRdb redid the calling of the 5' RACE reads with MiXCR, one entry per CDR3 protein. The V and J calls reflect TCRdb's pipeline rather than the authors' work. In the table there are 80,000 or so distinct CDR3 sequences, about a sixth of which are singletons. CDR1 MDHEN and CDR2 SYDVKM come from the germline V gene. The CDR3 loop spans 18 amino acids. J gave up 6 bases and V 2 bases, and 13 bases lay outside the gene matches. Researchers extracted total RNA from unfractionated whole blood. This sample was taken from a study of human T cells and chemical hapten exposure.

The V and J genes are TRBV28 and TRBJ2-1; 10 bases agree with TRBD1. The TCR sequence derives from a female donor in good health. Here the CDR3 reads CASSLKGGGTGALNEQFF. The CDR3 DNA reads as TGTGCCAGCAGTTTAAAAGGAGGGGGGACAGGGGCCCTCAATGAGCAGTTCTTC.